The 28 T cell receptor beta chains given below trace back to one sample, sequenced in a study of T cells after posttransplantation cyclophosphamide. Sequenced by immunoSEQ multiplex PCR; TCRdb stores in-frame clones only, minus some. This sample has 20,000 to 30,000 clones, each found more than once. Sequences were obtained from PBMCs. Receptors were obtained from a woman in her forties or fifties in good health, CMV-negative, and a related stem cell transplant donor.

This clone was counted at least ten times. The V gene is TRBV5-6, the J gene TRBJ2-1; tentatively, D is TRBD1 (5 bases). The CDR3 consists of 14 residues. Looked up from germline, CDR1 is SGHDT and CDR2 is YYEEEE. With 1 base removed from V and 6 bases from J, the gap between germline ends came to 11 bases. Written as DNA, the CDR3 is TGTGCCAGCAGCTTGATGGGGCCCCGCAATGAGCAGTTCTTC. Encoded protein: CASSLMGPRNEQFF.

Ten or more counts support this clone. The gene calls are TRBV28 and TRBJ1-1, with a weak D call TRBD1 (6 bases). Looked up from germline, CDR1 is MDHEN and CDR2 is SYDVKM. Trimming removed 7 bases at V and 4 bases at J, with 16 bases between. The CDR3 totals 14 residues. As DNA, the CDR3 is TGTGCCAGCATCCCCCCGGGGGGCGTCACTGAAGCTTTCTTT. It codes for CASIPPGGVTEAFF.

This clone came up many times. The chain joins TRBV19 to TRBJ2-7; the match to TRBD1 covers 8 bases. This CDR3 contains 15 residues. Germline loops: CDR1 LNHDA, CDR2 SQIVND (reference sequence). V shed 5 bases, J shed 1 base, and the junction held 7 bases outside the gene matches. CDR3: CASSLPGQESYEQYF. CDR3 nucleotides: TGTGCCAGTAGTCTACCGGGACAGGAGTCCTACGAGCAGTACTTC.

Ten or more counts support this clone. The rearrangement links TRBV15 to TRBJ1-2; 7 bases are a match to TRBD1. V shed 4 bases and J 3 bases; nucleotides not matched to a gene: 5. This CDR3 spans 14 amino acids. Germline lookup yields CDR1 LNHNV and CDR2 YYDKDF (reference sequence). Written as DNA, the CDR3 is TGTGCCACCAGCAAAAACAGGGGTGACTATGGCTACACCTTC. Protein sequence: CATSKNRGDYGYTF.

The V gene is TRBV18, the J gene TRBJ2-1; 7 bases fit TRBD2. V gave up 1 base and J gave up 4 bases; unmatched junction bases: 7. Per germline, CDR1 KGHSH and CDR2 LQKENI. The CDR3 extends over 16 amino acids. The CDR3 coding sequence is TGTGCCAGCTCACCACGGGGTAGCGGGCGGTACAATGAGCAGTTCTTC. Its protein is CASSPRGSGRYNEQFF.

In this sample, this clone turned up many times. V is TRBV12-5 and J is TRBJ2-6, with 7 bases aligning to TRBD1. Germline CDR1 LGHNT, CDR2 FRNRAP. V was clipped by 7 bases and J by 0 bases; unmatched bases: 6. CDR3 length equals 16 residues. CDR3 DNA sequence: TGTGCTAGTGATTCGACAGGGACCTCTGGGGCCAACGTCCTGACTTTC. This gives the protein CASDSTGTSGANVLTF. Combining the CDR3 with reference TRBV12-5 and TRBJ2-6 gives the whole variable domain DARVTQTPRHKVTEMGQEVTMRCQPILGHNTVFWYRQTMMQGLELLAYFRNRAPLDDSGMPKDRFSAEMPDATLATLKIQPSEPRDSAVYFCASDSTGTSGANVLTFGAGSRLTVL.

This clone was observed many times. CDR3 sequence: CASSSGGFSEKLFF. CDR3 nucleotides: TGTGCCAGCAGCTCCGGGGGGTTTAGTGAAAAACTGTTTTTT. The chain couples TRBV7-9 to TRBJ1-4, with D possibly being TRBD1 (5 bases). Germline V gene sequence: CDR1 SEHNR, CDR2 FQNEAQ (reference sequence). With 4 bases removed from V and 7 bases from J, the gap between germline ends came to 13 bases. CDR3 length equals 14 residues.

This clone was detected many times. The chain carries TRBV28 and TRBJ2-1; the match to TRBD2 covers 12 bases. V shed 5 bases and J 2 bases; nucleotides not matched to a gene: 7. The CDR3 spans 17 residues. Germline CDR1 MDHEN, CDR2 SYDVKM. CDR3 sequence: CASSETSGRSPYNEQFF. CDR3 sequence (DNA): TGTGCCAGCAGTGAAACTAGCGGGAGGTCTCCCTACAATGAGCAGTTCTTC.

This clone was detected ten times or more. The V gene is TRBV7-7, the J gene TRBJ2-7; weak D call: TRBD1 (6 bases). The V gene lost 5 bases and the J gene lost 5 bases, with 13 bases spanning the gap. In germline, CDR1 is SSHAT, CDR2 FNYEAQ (reference sequence). The CDR3 has 13 residues. CDR3 in amino acids: CASSRGGSDEQYF. The CDR3 DNA sequence: TGTGCCAGCAGCCGAGGGGGTTCGGACGAGCAGTACTTC.

This clone was counted ten times or more. DNA of the CDR3: TGTGCCAGCAGCGTAGATTTCGGCTATAATTCACCCCTCCACTTT. Translated: CASSVDFGYNSPLHF. V gene TRBV9 combines with J gene TRBJ1-6, with no clear D. The V end was cut by 0 bases, the J end by 3 bases, with 7 bases between. The CDR3 length is 15 residues. CDR1 and CDR2 from the germline V gene are SGDLS and YYNGEE.

Many counts were recorded for this clone. The gene calls are TRBV19 and TRBJ2-7, with TRBD1 identical over 9 bases. Germline CDR1 LNHDA, CDR2 SQIVND (reference sequence). With 2 bases clipped from V and 3 bases from J, the junction kept 5 bases outside the gene matches. The length of the CDR3 is 15 residues. CDR3 DNA sequence: TGTGCCAGTAGTATATCGACAGGGGGTTACTACGAGCAGTACTTC. It is translated as CASSISTGGYYEQYF.

This clone was seen repeatedly, ten times or more. This chain joins TRBV30 and TRBJ1-1; D remains ambiguous. This CDR3 contains 14 residues. Germline lookup yields CDR1 GTSNPN and CDR2 SVGIG (reference sequence). Trimming cost V 2 bases and J 0 bases, with 10 bases left between them. The CDR3 protein is CAWSPGRMNTEAFF. The CDR3 nucleotides are TGTGCCTGGAGTCCCGGGAGGATGAACACTGAAGCTTTCTTT.

In this sample, this clone turned up many times. The genes are TRBV5-5 and TRBJ2-2; no reliable D call. The V gene's germline CDR1 is SGHKS and CDR2 YYEKEE (reference sequence). V lost 0 bases and J 1 base, leaving 13 bases between the germline ends. The CDR3 consists of 17 residues. DNA for the CDR3: TGTGCCAGCAGCTTGGAGCCCGTCCGGGTGAACACCGGGGAGCTGTTTTTT. This encodes CASSLEPVRVNTGELFF. Together with reference TRBV5-5 and TRBJ2-2, the CDR3 gives the full variable domain: DAGVTQSPTHLIKTRGQQVTLRCSPISGHKSVSWYQQVLGQGPQFIFQYYEKEERGRGNFPDRFSARQFPNYSSELNVNALLLGDSALYLCASSLEPVRVNTGELFFGEGSRLTVL.

This clone was observed at least ten times. The gene calls are TRBV6-4 and TRBJ2-3; D is perhaps TRBD2 (6 bases). This CDR3 has 15 residues. The V end was cut by 6 bases, the J end by 2 bases, with 15 bases between. CDR1 and CDR2 (germline): MRHNA, SNTAGT. CDR3 bases: TGTGCCAGCAGCCCCCAAGCGGGTATCACAGATACGCAGTATTTT. It codes for CASSPQAGITDTQYF.

This clone was observed many times. V and J are TRBV19 and TRBJ1-4; D is undetermined. This CDR3 contains 17 residues. In germline, CDR1 is LNHDA, CDR2 SQIVND (reference sequence). The V and J ends lost 3 bases and 0 bases respectively, with 14 bases between them. The chain's CDR3 is CASSMTAGYSTNEKLFF. The CDR3 bases are TGTGCCAGTAGTATGACGGCAGGCTATTCAACTAATGAAAAACTGTTTTTT.

Many counts were recorded for this clone. V usage is TRBV19 and J usage is TRBJ1-5; TRBD1 is a possible D gene (6 bases). This CDR3 region has 15 residues. Trimming removed 7 bases at V and 1 base at J, with 14 bases between. Germline V CDR1 and CDR2: LNHDA, SQIVND (reference sequence). CDR3 region: CASMWFQGSNQPQHF. CDR3 nucleotides: TGTGCCAGTATGTGGTTCCAGGGGAGCAATCAGCCCCAGCATTTT. The entire variable domain, with the rest obtained from reference TRBV19 and TRBJ1-5, is as follows: DGGITQSPKYLFRKEGQNVTLSCEQNLNHDAMYWYRQDPGQGLRLIYYSQIVNDFQKGDIAEGYSVSREKKESFPLTVTSAQKNPTAFYLCASMWFQGSNQPQHFGDGTRLSIL.

This clone showed up many times. An end of the junction does not agree with germline; a read error may underlie this. Other DNA sequences in the sample encode the same CDR3. The chain links TRBV6-1 to TRBJ1-1; D is perhaps TRBD1 (6 bases). Germline CDR1 reads MNHNS; CDR2 reads SASEGT. This CDR3 is built from 12 residues. In DNA, the CDR3 is TGTGCCAGCAGCCTGACAGGTACTGAAGCTTTCTTC. Its translation is CASSLTGTEAFF.

This clone was detected many times. The rearrangement links TRBV10-1 to TRBJ2-1; D unclear. Germline lookup yields CDR1 WNHNN and CDR2 SYGVQD (reference sequence). Trimming left V 5 bases short and J 0 bases short, with 8 bases between. This CDR3 has 14 amino acids. DNA for the CDR3: TGCGCCAGCAGTTCTCACAGCTCCTACAATGAGCAGTTCTTC. Amino acid sequence: CASSSHSSYNEQFF.

This clone was recorded many times. The rearrangement joins TRBV27 to TRBJ1-1, with D perhaps TRBD1 (6 bases). Germline values: CDR1 MNHEY, CDR2 SMNVEV (reference sequence). Between the trimmed V and J ends, which lost 7 bases and 1 base, there was a span of 10 bases. The length of the CDR3 is 13 residues. CDR3 sequence: CASTRTANTEAFF. The CDR3 bases are TGTGCCAGCACGCGGACAGCGAACACTGAAGCTTTCTTT.

This clone has ten or more counts. This rearrangement joins TRBV25-1 to TRBJ2-1, with a weak D call TRBD2 (5 bases). The germline gives CDR1 MGHDK, CDR2 SYGVNS. The V and J ends lost 10 bases and 5 bases respectively, with 24 bases between them. The CDR3 extends over 16 amino acids. CDR3 nucleotide sequence: TGTGCCATCGAGGTAGCCATATCCGGGGATAACAATGAGCAGTTCTTC. Translating gives CAIEVAISGDNNEQFF.

Ten or more counts support this clone. The chain is built from TRBV7-8 and TRBJ2-2; TRBD2 might be the D (6 bases). The CDR3 extends over 13 amino acids. CDR1 is SGHVS, CDR2 FQNEAQ, per germline. V gave up 6 bases and J gave up 4 bases, with 9 bases separating them. CDR3 loop: CASRGGVTGELFF. The CDR3 region has the DNA TGTGCCAGCAGGGGGGGAGTCACCGGGGAGCTGTTTTTT.

This clone was picked up many times. The V gene is TRBV11-2, the J gene TRBJ2-2, with D unclear. Trimming took off 2 bases at V and 4 bases at J, with 8 bases between the two ends. The length of the CDR3 is 14 residues. CDR1 is SGHAT and CDR2 is FQNNGV in the germline V gene. The CDR3 loop reads CASSLIAGTGELFF. In DNA, the CDR3 is TGTGCCAGCAGCTTAATAGCCGGCACCGGGGAGCTGTTTTTT.

This clone was observed many times. The chain couples TRBV29-1 to TRBJ2-5, with 10 positions matching TRBD2. This CDR3 has 16 residues. The V segment lost 4 bases and the J segment 5 bases; nucleotides outside the gene matches: 13. The germline V gene encodes CDR1 SQVTM and CDR2 ANQGSEA. The DNA of the CDR3 is TGCAGCGTTGGGGTCCTAGCGGGAGAACCTGGGGAGACCCAGTACTTC. This codes for CSVGVLAGEPGETQYF.

In this sample, this clone turned up many times. The rearrangement joins TRBV28 to TRBJ2-7, with D uncertain. Trimming stripped 6 bases from V and 3 bases from J, with 15 bases between. Germline CDR1 and CDR2: MDHEN and SYDVKM. The CDR3 is 14 residues long. CDR3 residues: CASSQTHRSYEQYF. The CDR3, as DNA: TGTGCCAGCAGCCAAACGCACCGCAGCTACGAGCAGTACTTC. The whole variable domain, filled in from reference TRBV28 and TRBJ2-7, reads DVKVTQSSRYLVKRTGEKVFLECVQDMDHENMFWYRQDPGLGLRLIYFSYDVKMKEKGDIPEGYSVSREKKERFSLILESASTNQTSMYLCASSQTHRSYEQYFGPGTRLTVT.

This clone was counted many times. This chain joins TRBV9 and TRBJ2-7, with 9 nucleotides matching TRBD1. V shed 3 bases, J shed 3 bases, and the junction held 10 bases outside the gene matches. In germline, CDR1 is SGDLS, CDR2 YYNGEE. The CDR3 consists of 16 residues. The CDR3, as DNA: TGTGCCAGCAGCGCGCCTGGGACAGGGAGTAACTACGAGCAGTACTTC. Amino acid sequence: CASSAPGTGSNYEQYF.

This clone has at least ten counts. This rearrangement joins TRBV6-1 to TRBJ2-2, with TRBD2 identical over 8 bases. The CDR3 spans 16 residues. CDR1 and CDR2 from the germline V gene are MNHNS and SASEGT. The J segment lost 6 bases and the V segment lost 4 bases, leaving 10 bases of the junction unmatched. CDR3 residues: CASSALAGGRAGELFF. As DNA, the CDR3 is TGTGCCAGCAGTGCGCTCGCGGGAGGCCGGGCCGGGGAGCTGTTTTTT.

This clone was picked up many times. The chain joins TRBV6-5 to TRBJ1-1, with 10 bases matching TRBD1. The germline gives CDR1 MNHEY, CDR2 SVGAGI. After removal of 6 bases from V and 3 bases from J, the junction contained 7 bases not matched to a gene. This CDR3 contains 15 residues. The CDR3 coding sequence is TGTGCCAGCAGGCGACAGGGGGCTCGGGACACTGAAGCTTTCTTT. Amino acids: CASRRQGARDTEAFF.

In its sample, this clone was seen many times. The V gene is TRBV27, the J gene TRBJ1-1; 10 nucleotides align to TRBD1. The V gene end was trimmed by 4 bases and the J gene end by 8 bases; junction bases not matched to a gene: 10. The CDR3 is made up of 15 amino acids. Germline CDR1 is MNHEY and CDR2 is SMNVEV (reference sequence). CDR3 sequence: CASSSRQGAVGEAFF. The CDR3 DNA follows: TGTGCCAGCAGTTCCCGACAGGGGGCGGTTGGAGAAGCTTTCTTT.